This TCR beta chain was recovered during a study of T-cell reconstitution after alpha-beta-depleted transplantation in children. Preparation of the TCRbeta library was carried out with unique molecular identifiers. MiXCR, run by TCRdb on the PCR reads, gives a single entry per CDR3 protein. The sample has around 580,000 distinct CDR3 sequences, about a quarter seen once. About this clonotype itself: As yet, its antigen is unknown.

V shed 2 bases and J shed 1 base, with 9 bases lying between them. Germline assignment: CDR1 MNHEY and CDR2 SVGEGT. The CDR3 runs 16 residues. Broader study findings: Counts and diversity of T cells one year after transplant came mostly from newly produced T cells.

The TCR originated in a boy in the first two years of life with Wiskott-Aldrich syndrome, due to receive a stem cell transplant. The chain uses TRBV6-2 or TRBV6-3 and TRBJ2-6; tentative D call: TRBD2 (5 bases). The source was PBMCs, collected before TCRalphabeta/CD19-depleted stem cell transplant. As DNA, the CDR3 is TGTGCCAGCAGTTACCGAGCGGAATCTGGGGCCAACGTCCTGACTTTC. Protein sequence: CASSYRAESGANVLTF.